What follows are 4 T cell receptor beta chains derived from one specimen sequenced in a study of shared clonotypes between healthy human individuals. Sequencing used immunoSEQ multiplex PCR; TCRdb keeps in-frame clones, though not all of them. The data hold roughly 520,000 clones, with around 95% observed a single time. The sequenced sample consisted of naive CD4+ T cells sorted from blood. The subset was: CD45RA+ positively selected. The receptors come from a woman under 40 in good health.

The chain joins TRBV28 to TRBJ2-2; D gene uncertain. CDR1 and CDR2 (germline): MDHEN, SYDVKM. Between the trimmed V and J ends, which lost 4 bases and 0 bases, there was a span of 6 bases. This CDR3 is built from 14 residues. DNA for the CDR3: TGTGCCAGCAGTTCTCCCCCGAACACCGGGGAGCTGTTTTTT. Translation gives CASSSPPNTGELFF.

V and J are TRBV5-1 and TRBJ2-7; TRBD1 matches 8 bases. CDR3 length: 15 amino acids. With V trimmed by 4 bases and J by 4 bases, 10 bases remained unmatched. Per the germline V gene, CDR1 is SGHRS and CDR2 is YFSETQ. CDR3 region: CASSPRGQGAYEQYF. The DNA of the CDR3 is TGCGCCAGCAGCCCAAGGGGGCAGGGGGCGTACGAGCAGTACTTC.

This sequence joins TRBV4-2 and TRBJ2-5, with 11 bases matching TRBD2. Looked up from germline, CDR1 is LGHNA and CDR2 is YNFKEQ. The CDR3 runs to 17 residues. The junction had 13 bases not matched to a gene; V was cut back by 5 bases and J by 5 bases. CDR3 region: CASSKVLAGDSRETQYF. In nucleotides, the CDR3 is TGTGCCAGCAGCAAAGTACTAGCGGGAGACTCTAGGGAGACCCAGTACTTC.

V gene TRBV15 combines with J gene TRBJ2-7; D gene uncertain. The CDR3 runs to 15 residues. Trimming cost V 0 bases and J 1 base, with 10 bases left between them. Per germline, CDR1 LNHNV and CDR2 YYDKDF (reference sequence). The CDR3 is CATSRDLKISYEQYF. The CDR3 DNA follows: TGTGCCACCAGCAGAGATCTTAAGATATCCTACGAGCAGTACTTC.